Listed below are T cell receptor beta chains from one sample, sequenced in a study of shared clonotypes between healthy human individuals. Generated by immunoSEQ multiplex PCR, the TCRdb table keeps only in-frame clones and is missing some. The sample comprises millions of clones, roughly 94% of which are singletons, and around 1.1% rests with the top ten. Sequencing input: naive CD8+ T cells sorted from blood. Every receptor here comes from a man aged 18 to 35 in good health. Both conserved end residues are part of each CDR3. A D gene is named only where the DNA matches it firmly. Some rows mark clone size as missing; the rest say once, few, many or name a class of expanded clone.

>TRBD1|TRBV2|TRBJ2-5|14|.
CASSPPGQGETQYF
TGTGCCAGCAGCCCCCCGGGACAGGGAGAGACCCAGTACTTC
>.|TRBV27|TRBJ1-6|20|once
CASSLERRWNSQPYNSPLHF
TGTGCCAGCAGTTTAGAACGGAGGTGGAACAGCCAACCTTATAATTCACCCCTCCACTTT
>.|TRBV28|TRBJ2-3|16|.
CASSLILRGVTDTQYF
TGTGCCAGCAGTTTAATACTCCGGGGCGTCACAGATACGCAGTATTTT
>.|TRBV29-1|TRBJ2-2|13|.
CSGTWEYTGELFF
TGCAGCGGGACCTGGGAGTACACCGGGGAGCTGTTTTTT
>TRBD2|TRBV29-1|TRBJ2-1|14|.
CSVEDGEGWNEQFF
TGCAGCGTTGAAGACGGGGAGGGATGGAATGAGCAGTTCTTC
>TRBD2|TRBV4-3|TRBJ2-1|15|.
CASSQVAGGYNEQFF
TGCGCCAGCAGCCAGGTAGCGGGAGGGTACAATGAGCAGTTCTTC
>TRBD1|TRBV4-1|TRBJ2-3|15|once
CASSLLDRGLDTQYF
TGCGCCAGCAGCCTCTTGGACAGGGGGCTGGATACGCAGTATTTT
>.|TRBV11-2|TRBJ2-2|13|.
CASSSQVGGELFF
TGTGCCAGCAGCTCCCAGGTTGGCGGGGAGCTGTTTTTT
>TRBD2|TRBV13|TRBJ2-1|14|.
CAITLAGSYNEQFF
TGTGCCATCACACTAGCGGGAAGCTACAATGAGCAGTTCTTC
>.|TRBV7-9|TRBJ2-3|16|.
CASSFWAGDRTDTQYF
TGTGCCAGCAGCTTTTGGGCAGGGGATCGCACAGATACGCAGTATTTT
>.|TRBV7-6|TRBJ2-2|12|.
CASLAPTGELFF
TGTGCCAGCTTAGCCCCGACCGGGGAGCTGTTTTTT
>.|TRBV7-9|TRBJ2-7|15|.
CASSLKDGGDYEQYF
TGTGCCAGCAGCTTGAAGGACGGCGGGGACTACGAGCAGTACTTC
>.|TRBV25-1|TRBJ2-7|11|.
CATRVGYEQYF
TGTGCCACGCGGGTGGGGTACGAGCAGTACTTC
>.|TRBV4-1|TRBJ2-2|16|.
CASSQGDSEVPGELFF
TGCGCCAGCAGCCAAGGGGACTCAGAAGTACCGGGGGAGCTGTTTTTT
>.|TRBV7-9|TRBJ2-3|11|.
CASSRTDTQYF
TGTGCCAGCAGCCGCACAGATACGCAGTATTTT
>.|TRBV12-5|TRBJ2-3|18|.
CASGFKFPGGPSTDTQYF
TGTGCTAGTGGTTTTAAATTTCCGGGCGGTCCTAGCACAGATACGCAGTATTTT
>TRBD2|TRBV30|TRBJ2-1|14|.
CAWSPGLAGNEQFF
TGTGCCTGGAGTCCGGGACTAGCGGGCAATGAGCAGTTCTTC
>.|TRBV15|TRBJ1-4|15|.
CATSPEGRAGEKLFF
TGTGCCACCAGCCCCGAGGGCAGGGCGGGTGAAAAACTGTTTTTT
>TRBD2|TRBV4-1|TRBJ2-7|15|.
CASSQDTSGGYEQYF
TGCGCCAGCAGCCAAGATACCAGCGGGGGCTACGAGCAGTACTTC
>.|TRBV5-1|TRBJ1-2|14|.
CASSLERGSYGYTF
TGCGCCAGCAGCTTGGAGAGGGGGAGCTATGGCTACACCTTC
>.|TRBV6-1|TRBJ2-7|13|.
CASSARSGYEQYF
TGTGCCAGCAGTGCCCGGTCGGGCTACGAGCAGTACTTC